This T cell receptor beta chain originates from a study of identical twins. Addition of a universal primer site occurred through template switching, and cDNA carried unique molecular identifiers. Via MiXCR, TCRdb re-called the 5' RACE reads, giving one row per CDR3 protein. The data show some 660,000 distinct CDR3 sequences, around 8.6% seen once. Everyone who gave samples was a healthy Caucasian. About this clonotype itself: Antigen unknown.

Study-wide results and caveats: Analyses of zero insertions could be partly confounded by invariant MAIT and iNKT cells. Insertion counts were lower in abundant cord blood beta clonotypes, a trend that memory repertoires did not show.

The V gene's germline CDR1 is SGHTA and CDR2 FQGTGA. The V end lost 4 bases, the J end lost 0 bases, and 14 bases lay between the germline ends. This CDR3 has 16 residues. These data were also reused for a study on yellow fever vaccine responses in identical twins.

What was sequenced was PBMCs. The rearrangement links TRBV7-3 to TRBJ2-3; no definite D call. This TCR was recovered from a woman aged 18 to 35 in good health. For the CDR3, the DNA is TGTGCCAGCAGCTCTAACCCTCAGCTTAGCACAGATACGCAGTATTTT. Translated, it gives CASSSNPQLSTDTQYF.